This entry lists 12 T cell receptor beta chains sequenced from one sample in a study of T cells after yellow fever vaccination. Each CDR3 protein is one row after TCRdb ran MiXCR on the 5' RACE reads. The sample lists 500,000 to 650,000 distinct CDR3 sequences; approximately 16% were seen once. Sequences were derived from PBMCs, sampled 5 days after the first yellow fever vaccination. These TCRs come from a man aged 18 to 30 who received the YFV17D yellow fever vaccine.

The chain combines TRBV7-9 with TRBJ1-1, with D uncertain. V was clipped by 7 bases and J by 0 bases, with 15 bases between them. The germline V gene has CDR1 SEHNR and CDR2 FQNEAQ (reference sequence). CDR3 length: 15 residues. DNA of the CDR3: TGTGCCAGCATCAACCTCAGAACCATGAACACTGAAGCTTTCTTT. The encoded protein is CASINLRTMNTEAFF.

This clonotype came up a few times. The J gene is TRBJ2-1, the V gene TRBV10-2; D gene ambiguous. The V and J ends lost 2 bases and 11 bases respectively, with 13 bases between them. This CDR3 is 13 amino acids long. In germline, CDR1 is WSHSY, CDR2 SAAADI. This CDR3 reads CASSEASTSKQFF. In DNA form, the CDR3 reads TGCGCCAGCAGTGAGGCTTCCACAAGCAAGCAGTTCTTC.

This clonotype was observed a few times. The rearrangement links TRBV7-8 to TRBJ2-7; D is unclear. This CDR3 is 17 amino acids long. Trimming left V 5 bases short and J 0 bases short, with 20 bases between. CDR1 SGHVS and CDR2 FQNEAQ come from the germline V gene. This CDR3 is CASSPGVGSQSSYEQYV. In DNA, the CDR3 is TGTGCCAGCAGCCCAGGCGTGGGCAGCCAAAGCTCCTACGAGCAGTACGTC.

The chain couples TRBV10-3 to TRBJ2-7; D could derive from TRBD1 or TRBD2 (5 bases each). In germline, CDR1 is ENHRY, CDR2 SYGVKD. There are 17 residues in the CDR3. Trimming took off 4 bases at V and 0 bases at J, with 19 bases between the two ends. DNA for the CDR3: TGTGCCATCAGTGTTGCATTGGGACCTCTGAGCTCCTACGAGCAGTACTTC. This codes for CAISVALGPLSSYEQYF.

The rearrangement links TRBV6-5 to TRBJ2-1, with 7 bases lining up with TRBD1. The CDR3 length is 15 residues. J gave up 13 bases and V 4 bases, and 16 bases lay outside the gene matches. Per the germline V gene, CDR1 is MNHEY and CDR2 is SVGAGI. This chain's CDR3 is CASSSNRQGVWNQFF. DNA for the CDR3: TGTGCCAGCAGTTCCAATCGGCAGGGGGTCTGGAATCAGTTCTTC.

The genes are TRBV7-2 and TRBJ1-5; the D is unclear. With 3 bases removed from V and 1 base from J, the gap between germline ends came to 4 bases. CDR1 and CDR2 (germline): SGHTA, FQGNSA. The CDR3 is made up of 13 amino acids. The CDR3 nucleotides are TGTGCCAGCAGCTTTTGGAGCAATCAGCCCCAGCATTTT. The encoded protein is CASSFWSNQPQHF.

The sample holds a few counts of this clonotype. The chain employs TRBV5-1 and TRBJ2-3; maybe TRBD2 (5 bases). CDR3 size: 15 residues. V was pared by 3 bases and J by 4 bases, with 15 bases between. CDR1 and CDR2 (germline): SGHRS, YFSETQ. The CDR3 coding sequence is TGCGCCAGCAGCTGGGAGAGGGTCAGTGCAGATACGCAGTATTTT. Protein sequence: CASSWERVSADTQYF.

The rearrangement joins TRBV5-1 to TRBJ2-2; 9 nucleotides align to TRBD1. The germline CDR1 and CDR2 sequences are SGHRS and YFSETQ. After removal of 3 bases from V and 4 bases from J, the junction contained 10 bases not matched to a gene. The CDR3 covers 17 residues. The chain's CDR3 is CASSWTSQGARTGELFF. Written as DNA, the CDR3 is TGCGCCAGCAGCTGGACTTCACAGGGGGCTCGCACCGGGGAGCTGTTTTTT.

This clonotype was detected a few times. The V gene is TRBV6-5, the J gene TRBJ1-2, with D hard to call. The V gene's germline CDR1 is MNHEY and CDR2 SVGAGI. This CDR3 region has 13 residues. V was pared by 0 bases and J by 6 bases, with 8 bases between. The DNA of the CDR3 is TGTGCCAGCAGTTACTCGCCTCCCAATGGCTACACCTTC. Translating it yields CASSYSPPNGYTF.

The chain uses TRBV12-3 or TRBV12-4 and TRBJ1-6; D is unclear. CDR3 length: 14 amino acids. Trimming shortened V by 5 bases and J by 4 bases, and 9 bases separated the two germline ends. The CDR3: CASSPDRYNSPLHF. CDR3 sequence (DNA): TGTGCCAGCAGTCCGGACCGGTATAATTCACCCCTCCACTTT.

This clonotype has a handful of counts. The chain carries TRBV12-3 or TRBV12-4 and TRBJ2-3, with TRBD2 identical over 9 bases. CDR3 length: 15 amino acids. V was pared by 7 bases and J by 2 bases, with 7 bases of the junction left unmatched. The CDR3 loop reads CASKTLAGNTDTQYF. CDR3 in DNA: TGTGCCAGCAAAACTCTAGCGGGGAACACAGATACGCAGTATTTT.

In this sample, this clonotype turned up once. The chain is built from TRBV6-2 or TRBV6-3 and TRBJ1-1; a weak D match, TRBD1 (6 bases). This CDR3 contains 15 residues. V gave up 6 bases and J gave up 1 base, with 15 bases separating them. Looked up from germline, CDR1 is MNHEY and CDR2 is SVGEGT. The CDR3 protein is CASRSSGGWNTEAFF. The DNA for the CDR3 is TGTGCCAGCAGGTCGTCGGGGGGCTGGAACACTGAAGCTTTCTTT.